This entry describes one T cell receptor beta chain. Patients of the Seattle cohort, enrolled during active infection, were followed longitudinally. The data derive from a study of blood T cell repertoires in COVID-19. Whole-study context: Both acute and convalescent COVID-19 samples were obtained from the United States, Italy and Spain. PBMCs, B-cell-depleted T cells, or T cells were the source of the cDNA or gDNA that made up the material.

In the original processing: Amplification of reference gene primers provided the estimated nucleated cell counts. The method was immunoSEQ multiplex PCR; TCRdb's version includes in-frame clones alone and lacks a portion of them. V and J calls and clone size are copied from that table; D and trimming were computed from the DNA. The sample lists about 68,000 clones, 90% seen once, with 0.52% in the top ten. J gave up 4 bases and V 3 bases, and 4 bases lay outside the gene matches. Looked up from germline, CDR1 is KGHSH and CDR2 is LQKENI. The length of the CDR3 is 16 residues. Specimen: peripheral blood. The TCR was taken from a man aged 50 to 60 with COVID-19, enrolled during active disease. The rearrangement uses TRBV18 and TRBJ2-2, with 11 bases aligning to TRBD1. Here the CDR3 DNA reads TGTGCCAGCTCACCGGCCGGGACAGGGGGCACCGGGGAGCTGTTTTTT. Amino acid sequence: CASSPAGTGGTGELFF.